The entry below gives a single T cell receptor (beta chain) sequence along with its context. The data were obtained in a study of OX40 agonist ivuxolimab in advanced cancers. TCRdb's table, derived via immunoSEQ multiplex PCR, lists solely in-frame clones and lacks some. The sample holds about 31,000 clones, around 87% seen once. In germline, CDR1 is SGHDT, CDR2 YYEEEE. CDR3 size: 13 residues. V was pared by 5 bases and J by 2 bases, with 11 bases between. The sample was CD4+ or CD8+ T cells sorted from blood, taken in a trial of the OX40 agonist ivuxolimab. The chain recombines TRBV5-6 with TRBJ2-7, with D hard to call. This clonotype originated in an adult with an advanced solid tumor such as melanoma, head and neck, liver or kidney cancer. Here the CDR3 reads CASREIGTYEQYF. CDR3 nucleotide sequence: TGTGCCAGCAGAGAAATTGGGACCTACGAGCAGTACTTC. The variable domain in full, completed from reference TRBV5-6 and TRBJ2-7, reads DAGVTQSPTHLIKTRGQQVTLRCSPKSGHDTVSWYQQALGQGPQFIFQYYEEEERQRGNFPDRFSGHQFPNYSSELNVNALLLGDSALYLCASREIGTYEQYFGPGTRLTVT.